This section outlines one T cell receptor beta chain sequence together with its context. Sequencing was performed with immunoSEQ multiplex PCR; in TCRdb, only in-frame clones are kept and a portion is missing. The data show roughly 68,000 clones, about three quarters seen once. The CDR3 runs to 14 residues. Germline CDR1 and CDR2: SEHNR and FQNEAQ (reference sequence). V dropped 5 bases and J dropped 5; count of bases not matched to a gene: 6. These data originate in a study of blood T cell repertoires in COVID-19. Study details: From T cells, B-cell-depleted T cells, or PBMCs came the material, which was cDNA or gDNA.

This sequence originates from a human donor in a cohort sampled during active COVID-19. The V gene is TRBV7-9, the J gene TRBJ1-2; TRBD1 matches at 9 bases. The sample consisted of peripheral blood. Here the CDR3 DNA reads TGTGCCAGCAGCCGGGGACAGGGAATGTATGGCTACACCTTC. As protein: CASSRGQGMYGYTF.